This TCR beta chain was observed in a study of blood T cell repertoires in COVID-19. Study information: The analysed material was cDNA or gDNA that came from T cells, B-cell-depleted T cells, or PBMCs.

Donors were grouped by their self-reported clinical history. The CDR3 has 15 residues. CDR1 and CDR2 (germline): SGHTA, FQGNSA. The ends lost 4 bases at V and 2 bases at J; junction bases unmatched: 3. In the study's own analysis: Reference gene primers were amplified, and this amplification served to estimate nucleated cell counts. Some clones are missing from TCRdb's copy, which holds only in-frame ones; the method was immunoSEQ multiplex PCR. Clonal size and the V and J genes are those of that table, whereas D and trimming came from the DNA. The sample lists roughly 500,000 clones, approximately 90% seen once, with 1.8% in the top ten.

This TCR was sampled from a woman aged 35 to 49 who had recovered from COVID-19. The sequenced sample was PBMCs or T cells enriched from blood (not recorded which). This sequence joins TRBV7-2 and TRBJ1-2; 11 bases match TRBD1. The CDR3 loop reads CASSSDRGRNYGYTF. In DNA form, the CDR3 reads TGTGCCAGCAGCTCGGACAGGGGGCGCAACTATGGCTACACCTTC.